The 18 T cell receptor beta chains in this list originate from one sample, sequenced in a study of T cells in women clearing cervical HPV infection. TCRdb's table, derived via immunoSEQ multiplex PCR, lists solely in-frame clones and lacks some. The data include nearly 20,000 clones; the top ten clones carry around 3.2%. Source material: blood buffy coat. The receptors originated from a woman between 18 and 70 years old with a cervical HPV16 infection that either progressed to CIN3+ or cleared (not recorded which).

With regard to this clone: The CDR3 end falls 3 residues outside the read, so it is completed with the germline J gene. The gene calls are TRBV20-1 and TRBJ2-5, with 9 nucleotides matching TRBD1. With V trimmed by 2 bases and J by 4 bases, 5 bases remained unmatched. The germline CDR1 and CDR2 sequences are DFQATT and SNEGSKA (reference sequence). This CDR3 comprises 14 residues. The CDR3 sequence is CSARRGQGGETQYF. Incomplete CDR3 DNA: TGCAGTGCTAGACGGGGACAGGGAGGAGAGACC.

The sequenced part of the CDR3 DNA is TGTGCCTGGAGTGTGGCATTCACAGATACG. Translating gives CAWSVAFTDT. The full CDR3 reads CAWSVAFTDTQYF. The chain employs TRBV30 and TRBJ2-3; D remains unclear. The read halts 3 residues ahead of the CDR3 end, with the missing end drawn from the germline J gene. The CDR3 runs 13 residues. Trimming removed 0 bases at V and 2 bases at J, with 6 bases between. Germline CDR1 is GTSNPN and CDR2 is SVGIG (reference sequence).

About this clone itself: The read finishes 3 residues shy of the CDR3 end, and the germline J gene is used to complete it. J is TRBJ1-1 and V is TRBV7-3; D not certain. Trimming took 2 bases from V and 0 from J, leaving 4 bases between them. The CDR3 loop spans 13 amino acids. Germline V CDR1 and CDR2: SGHTA, FQGTGA. CDR3 region: CASSLSVNTEAFF. CDR3 DNA, as far as it was read: TGTGCCAGCAGCTTATCAGTGAACACTGAA.

On this clone: The read is 3 residues too short to cover the CDR3 end, so that end is filled in from the germline J gene. The J gene is TRBJ2-1, the V gene TRBV20-1; tentatively, D is TRBD2 (7 bases). The CDR3 is 15 residues long. The V gene lost 1 base and the J gene lost 1 base, with 11 bases spanning the gap. Germline CDR1 is DFQATT and CDR2 is SNEGSKA (reference sequence). CDR3 loop: CSARGGGASYNEQFF. The CDR3 bases that were read are TGCAGTGCTAGAGGCGGGGGCGCGTCCTACAATGAG.

As regards this clone: The CDR3 end falls 3 residues outside the read, so it is completed with the germline J gene. The chain combines TRBV2 with TRBJ2-2, with D perhaps TRBD1 (6 bases). V lost 8 bases and J lost 5, with 15 bases in between. This CDR3 spans 14 amino acids. From germline, CDR1 is SNHLY and CDR2 FYNNEI. This CDR3 reads CASVQGSRTGELFF. The sequenced part of the CDR3 DNA is TGTGCCAGCGTTCAGGGGTCAAGGACCGGGGAG.

The CDR3 sequence: CASSGQANTEAFF. Partial CDR3 DNA: TGTGCCAGCTCAGGACAGGCGAACACTGAA. This chain uses TRBV18 with TRBJ1-1; TRBD1 agrees at 7 bases. The CDR3 goes on 3 residues after the read ends, and that part is filled in from the germline J gene. The junction had 1 base not matched to a gene; V was cut back by 5 bases and J by 1 base. The CDR3 is made up of 13 amino acids. Germline V gene sequence: CDR1 KGHSH, CDR2 LQKENI.

Turning to this clone: The CDR3 end is not reached by the read, which stops 3 residues before it; the germline J gene fills it in. J is TRBJ2-5 and V is TRBV7-2; D is uncertain. V lost 5 bases and J 0 bases, leaving 13 bases between the germline ends. Germline lookup yields CDR1 SGHTA and CDR2 FQGNSA. The CDR3 loop spans 15 amino acids. The CDR3 reads CASSLSYVNQETQYF. The CDR3 bases that were read are TGTGCCAGCAGCCTATCCTATGTCAACCAAGAGACC.

For this clone: The CDR3 extends 3 residues past the end of the read, so its final part is completed from the germline J gene. The chain is built from TRBV6-2 or TRBV6-3 and TRBJ2-7; 7 nucleotides align to TRBD1. This CDR3 region has 13 residues. V lost 6 bases to trimming and J lost 5 bases; unmatched junction nucleotides: 7. Germline lookup yields CDR1 MNHEY and CDR2 SVGEGT. This chain's CDR3 is CASRITGVDEQYF. The covered CDR3 bases are TGTGCCAGCAGGATAACAGGGGTTGACGAG.

Regarding this clone: The read ends 3 residues shy of where the CDR3 ends; the end is completed using the germline J gene. The V call is TRBV13, the J call TRBJ1-6; the D gene is possibly TRBD1 (6 bases). This CDR3 has 15 amino acids. CDR1 is PRHDT, CDR2 FYEKMQ, per germline (reference sequence). V lost 2 bases to trimming and J lost 4 bases, with 9 bases between them. The CDR3: CASSLRQAYNSPLHF. Incomplete CDR3 DNA: TGTGCCAGCAGCTTACGACAGGCTTATAATTCACCC. Supplemented by reference TRBV13 and TRBJ1-6, the full variable domain reads AAGVIQSPRHLIKEKRETATLKCYPIPRHDTVYWYQQGPGQDPQFLISFYEKMQSDKGSIPDRFSAQQFSDYHSELNMSSLELGDSALYFCASSLRQAYNSPLHFGNGTRLTVT.

Comments on this clone: The CDR3 extends 3 residues past the end of the read, so its final part is completed from the germline J gene. The chain has TRBV18 and TRBJ1-2; D gene unclear. Trimming removed 0 bases from V and 5 bases from J, with 19 bases in between. The CDR3 is 17 residues long. Germline assignment: CDR1 KGHSH and CDR2 LQKENI. The CDR3 reads CASSPPGLEVSSYGYTF. The CDR3 DNA, read in part, is TGTGCCAGCTCACCACCAGGGTTGGAGGTCTCTTCGTATGGC.

The sequenced part of the CDR3 DNA is TGTGCCAGCAGCCTCCGAGGGGCAACTAATGAAAAA. Translation gives CASSLRGATNEK. In full, the CDR3 reads CASSLRGATNEKLFF. V gene TRBV5-8 combines with J gene TRBJ1-4; TRBD1 might be the D (5 bases). The read terminates 3 residues before the CDR3 end, so the remaining end is supplied by the germline J gene. V lost 4 bases to trimming and J lost 0 bases, with 10 bases between them. Germline V lookup: CDR1 SGHTS, CDR2 YDEGEE. The CDR3 is 15 amino acids.

To note about this clone: The read ends 3 residues early relative to the CDR3; the germline J gene fills the gap. This chain uses TRBV24-1 with TRBJ2-2; TRBD1 agrees at 8 bases. CDR1 is KGHDR and CDR2 is SFDVKD in the germline V gene. J gave up 1 base and V 4 bases, and 7 bases lay outside the gene matches. The CDR3 sequence is 17 residues long. Partial CDR3 DNA: TGTGCCACCAGTGACTTTGGACAGGGCCGGAACACCGGGGAG. This encodes CATSDFGQGRNTGE. The complete CDR3 protein is CATSDFGQGRNTGELFF.

Regarding this clone: Read coverage stops 3 residues before the CDR3 terminus; the germline J gene supplies the remainder. The chain is built from TRBV20-1 and TRBJ2-4; 7 bases fit TRBD1. With 5 bases clipped from V and 3 bases from J, the junction kept 4 bases outside the gene matches. The CDR3 covers 13 residues. The V gene's germline CDR1 is DFQATT and CDR2 SNEGSKA (reference sequence). The CDR3 spells CSARQGGKNIQYF. Incomplete CDR3 DNA: TGCAGTGCTCGACAGGGCGGCAAAAACATT.

About this clone itself: The read halts 3 residues ahead of the CDR3 end, with the missing end drawn from the germline J gene. The chain combines TRBV20-1 with TRBJ2-1; TRBD2 is a possible D gene (6 bases). The CDR3 loop spans 16 amino acids. Trimming removed 1 base at V and 8 bases at J, with 21 bases between. Germline V lookup: CDR1 DFQATT, CDR2 SNEGSKA (reference sequence). The sequenced CDR3 bases are TGCAGTGCTAGAGGGTCGGGGGACTGGTATTTCGATGAG. Its translation is CSARGSGDWYFDE. The CDR3 as a whole reads CSARGSGDWYFDEQFF.

CDR3: CASSLSGDYTDTQYF. CDR3 DNA, as far as it was read: TGTGCCAGCAGCTTAAGCGGGGACTACACAGATACG. V and J are TRBV7-3 and TRBJ2-3; TRBD2 agrees at 7 bases. With the read ending 3 residues before the CDR3 end, the germline J gene is used to fill in that end. The CDR3 is 15 residues long. The V segment lost 1 base and the J segment 2 bases; nucleotides outside the gene matches: 3. Germline CDR1 is SGHTA and CDR2 is FQGTGA.

About this clone: The read terminates 3 residues before the CDR3 end, so the remaining end is supplied by the germline J gene. The chain links TRBV7-6 to TRBJ1-3; 10 positions match TRBD1. The length of the CDR3 is 16 residues. Germline V gene lookup returns CDR1 SGHVS and CDR2 FNYEAQ. J was trimmed by 3 bases and V by 5 bases; bases with no gene match: 7. CDR3 sequence reads: CASSPGTGVGGNTIYF. CDR3 DNA, as far as it was read: TGTGCCAGCAGCCCCGGGACAGGGGTCGGTGGAAACACC. The whole variable domain, filled in from reference TRBV7-6 and TRBJ1-3, reads GAGVSQSPRYKVTKRGQDVALRCDPISGHVSLYWYRQALGQGPEFLTYFNYEAQQDKSGLPNDRFSAERPEGSISTLTIQRTEQRDSAMYRCASSPGTGVGGNTIYFGEGSWLTVV.

The part of the CDR3 DNA that was read is TGCAGTGCTAGAGATCGAGGCAGACAAAATGAAAAA. It is translated as CSARDRGRQNEK. The entire CDR3 sequence reads CSARDRGRQNEKLFF. V and J are TRBV20-1 and TRBJ1-4; unclear D gene. The CDR3 is cut off 3 residues early in the read; its end comes from the germline J gene. The CDR3 has 15 amino acids. V dropped 0 bases and J dropped 5 bases, with 13 bases sitting between them. The V gene's germline CDR1 is DFQATT and CDR2 SNEGSKA (reference sequence).

To note about this clone: The read terminates 3 residues before the CDR3 end, so the remaining end is supplied by the germline J gene. This rearrangement joins TRBV18 to TRBJ2-1; D might be TRBD2 (6 bases). Trimming removed 0 bases from V and 4 bases from J, with 7 bases in between. The CDR3 runs 14 residues. The germline CDR1 and CDR2 sequences are KGHSH and LQKENI. The CDR3 reads CASSPPSGYNEQFF. CDR3 DNA, as far as it was read: TGTGCCAGCTCACCACCGAGCGGGTACAATGAG.